These 20 T cell receptor beta chains came from one sample sequenced in a study of blood T cell repertoires in COVID-19. Sequencing was performed with immunoSEQ multiplex PCR; in TCRdb, only in-frame clones are kept and a portion is missing. The sample has 490,000 or so clones, over 75% seen once; the top ten hold around 1.9%. Sequenced material: PBMCs or T cells enriched from blood (not recorded which). The receptor set was obtained from a woman aged 40 to 50 who had recovered from COVID-19.

This clone was found a few times. The chain joins TRBV7-2 to TRBJ1-5; D remains ambiguous. Trimming shortened V by 2 bases and J by 4 bases, and 6 bases separated the two germline ends. In germline, CDR1 is SGHTA, CDR2 FQGNSA. The CDR3 consists of 13 residues. In nucleotides, the CDR3 is TGTGCCAGCAGCTTATCGACTAATCAGCCCCAGCATTTT. It encodes CASSLSTNQPQHF.

This chain connects TRBV30 to TRBJ1-2; D ambiguous. The CDR3 extends over 13 amino acids. V was cut by 0 bases and J by 2 bases, with 7 bases left in between. CDR1 and CDR2 from the germline V gene are GTSNPN and SVGIG (reference sequence). The CDR3 region is CAWSVVGNYGYTF. Here the CDR3 DNA reads TGTGCCTGGAGTGTAGTCGGGAACTATGGCTACACCTTC.

This clone was detected only once. CDR3 amino acids: CASSPLVNTEAFF. DNA for the CDR3: TGTGCCAGCAGCCCCCTTGTGAACACTGAAGCTTTCTTT. V usage is TRBV7-2 and J usage is TRBJ1-1; D call uncertain. V lost 5 bases to trimming and J lost 0 bases, with 7 bases between them. CDR1 and CDR2 (germline): SGHTA, FQGNSA. The CDR3 runs to 13 residues.

Details on this clone: The sample holds other DNA sequences that translate to the same CDR3. Written as DNA, the CDR3 is TGTGCCAGTAGTATCCACAGGGGGAACTATGGCTACACCTTC. This gives the protein CASSIHRGNYGYTF. This chain joins TRBV19 and TRBJ1-2; 8 nucleotides align to TRBD1. Germline V gives CDR1 LNHDA, CDR2 SQIVND (reference sequence). The trim removed 3 bases at V and 2 bases at J, leaving 2 bases unmatched. The CDR3 is made up of 14 amino acids. The whole variable domain, remainder taken from reference TRBV19 and TRBJ1-2, is DGGITQSPKYLFRKEGQNVTLSCEQNLNHDAMYWYRQDPGQGLRLIYYSQIVNDFQKGDIAEGYSVSREKKESFPLTVTSAQKNPTAFYLCASSIHRGNYGYTFGSGTRLTVV.

This chain uses TRBV5-5 with TRBJ1-5; D ambiguous. Trimming stripped 4 bases from V and 4 bases from J, with 15 bases between. CDR1 and CDR2 (germline): SGHKS, YYEKEE (reference sequence). CDR3 size: 15 residues. CDR3: CASSLQASLNQPQHF. CDR3 in DNA: TGTGCCAGCAGCCTCCAGGCTTCACTTAATCAGCCCCAGCATTTT.

This clone was detected once. V gene TRBV19 combines with J gene TRBJ2-4, with D perhaps TRBD2 (6 bases). Trimming left V 8 bases short and J 2 bases short, with 16 bases between. Germline CDR1 LNHDA, CDR2 SQIVND (reference sequence). The length of the CDR3 is 15 residues. CDR3 protein: CASGTGGYPKNIQYF. CDR3 in DNA: TGTGCCAGTGGTACCGGGGGTTATCCCAAAAACATTCAGTACTTC. The whole variable domain, remainder taken from reference TRBV19 and TRBJ2-4, is DGGITQSPKYLFRKEGQNVTLSCEQNLNHDAMYWYRQDPGQGLRLIYYSQIVNDFQKGDIAEGYSVSREKKESFPLTVTSAQKNPTAFYLCASGTGGYPKNIQYFGAGTRLSVL.

The DNA for the CDR3 is TGTGCCAGCAACCTGGGGGGGCCCAATCAGCCCCAGCATTTT. Protein product: CASNLGGPNQPQHF. The rearrangement joins TRBV2 to TRBJ1-5; TRBD1 might be the D (6 bases). V shed 7 bases and J shed 3 bases, with 13 bases lying between them. The CDR3 spans 14 residues. Germline V gives CDR1 SNHLY, CDR2 FYNNEI. Combining the CDR3 with reference TRBV2 and TRBJ1-5 gives the whole variable domain EPEVTQTPSHQVTQMGQEVILRCVPISNHLYFYWYRQILGQKVEFLVSFYNNEISEKSEIFDDQFSVERPDGSNFTLKIRSTKLEDSAMYFCASNLGGPNQPQHFGDGTRLSIL.

The chain recombines TRBV27 with TRBJ2-7; TRBD1 matches at 8 bases. The CDR3 spans 16 residues. Germline V gene sequence: CDR1 MNHEY, CDR2 SMNVEV (reference sequence). V trimming: 10 bases; J trimming: 4 bases; junction bases outside the gene matches: 18. The CDR3 loop reads CATTPGGGRVMYEQYF. Written as DNA, the CDR3 is TGTGCCACCACCCCAGGGGGCGGTAGGGTTATGTACGAGCAGTACTTC.

This chain links TRBV4-2 with TRBJ2-3; 11 positions agree with TRBD2. CDR3 length: 15 amino acids. Germline values: CDR1 LGHNA, CDR2 YNFKEQ. V shed 0 bases and J 5 bases; nucleotides not matched to a gene: 1. CDR3 amino acids: CASSQDSGREDTQYF. In DNA form, the CDR3 reads TGTGCCAGCAGCCAAGATAGCGGGAGGGAAGATACGCAGTATTTT.

This clone has a single count. This sequence joins TRBV7-2 and TRBJ2-1; 14 bases line up with TRBD2. Trimming cost V 5 bases and J 9 bases; bases outside gene matches: 3. CDR1 and CDR2 (germline): SGHTA, FQGNSA. The CDR3 consists of 14 residues. CDR3 sequence: CASSGGLAGVEQFF. The DNA of the CDR3 is TGTGCCAGCAGCGGGGGACTAGCGGGAGTTGAGCAGTTCTTC.

The J gene is TRBJ2-7, the V gene TRBV7-2, with unresolved D. V dropped 5 bases and J dropped 0 bases, with 17 bases sitting between them. Germline CDR1 SGHTA, CDR2 FQGNSA. The CDR3 totals 16 residues. This CDR3 is CASSPDSPRYSYEQYF. In DNA, the CDR3 is TGTGCCAGCAGCCCAGACTCTCCGCGATACTCCTACGAGCAGTACTTC.

The chain is built from TRBV6-5 and TRBJ1-1; weak D call: TRBD1 (5 bases). V was shortened by 4 bases and J by 4 bases, with 16 bases between the two germline ends. The CDR3 totals 15 residues. Germline V CDR1 and CDR2: MNHEY, SVGAGI. In DNA, the CDR3 is TGTGCCAGCAGTTGGTATCCCGAAAGGGGCACTGAAGCTTTCTTT. Translation gives CASSWYPERGTEAFF.

The J gene is TRBJ2-7, the V gene TRBV5-1; 11 bases agree with TRBD1. CDR1 SGHRS and CDR2 YFSETQ come from the germline V gene. V trimming: 1 base; J trimming: 7 bases; junction bases outside the gene matches: 10. The CDR3 extends over 16 amino acids. The CDR3 nucleotides are TGCGCCAGCAGCTTGTACGCCGGGACAGGGGGGTCTGAGCAGTACTTC. Residues: CASSLYAGTGGSEQYF. The full variable domain, its missing parts supplied by reference TRBV5-1 and TRBJ2-7, is KAGVTQTPRYLIKTRGQQVTLSCSPISGHRSVSWYQQTPGQGLQFLFEYFSETQRNKGNFPGRFSGRQFSNSRSEMNVSTLELGDSALYLCASSLYAGTGGSEQYFGPGTRLTVT.

The rearrangement joins TRBV7-2 to TRBJ2-2; TRBD1 matches at 8 bases. CDR3 length: 15 residues. Germline CDR1 and CDR2: SGHTA and FQGNSA. V dropped 3 bases and J dropped 6; count of bases not matched to a gene: 6. The CDR3 DNA reads as TGTGCCAGCAGCTTCGGGGACAGGCGGGCCGGGGAGCTGTTTTTT. Translating gives CASSFGDRRAGELFF. The whole variable domain, filled in from reference TRBV7-2 and TRBJ2-2, reads GAGVSQSPSNKVTEKGKDVELRCDPISGHTALYWYRQSLGQGLEFLIYFQGNSAPDKSGLPSDRFSAERTGGSVSTLTIQRTQQEDSAVYLCASSFGDRRAGELFFGEGSRLTVL.

The chain combines TRBV11-2 with TRBJ1-1, with D perhaps TRBD1 (5 bases). The V and J ends lost 6 bases and 0 bases respectively, with 14 bases between them. The CDR3 is 15 amino acids. Germline V gene data show CDR1 as SGHAT and CDR2 as FQNNGV. DNA for the CDR3: TGTGCCAGCAGTCGTCCGGGACTGCTGAACACTGAAGCTTTCTTT. Translation gives CASSRPGLLNTEAFF. The full variable domain, in which reference TRBV11-2 and TRBJ1-1 provide the parts outside the CDR3, is EAGVAQSPRYKIIEKRQSVAFWCNPISGHATLYWYQQILGQGPKLLIQFQNNGVVDDSQLPKDRFSAERLKGVDSTLKIQPAKLEDSAVYLCASSRPGLLNTEAFFGQGTRLTVV.

This chain connects TRBV24-1 to TRBJ2-5; the match to TRBD2 covers 7 bases. V was clipped by 4 bases and J by 0 bases; unmatched bases: 4. The CDR3 contains 15 residues. Germline V CDR1 and CDR2: KGHDR, SFDVKD. DNA for the CDR3: TGTGCCACCAGTGACCCTAGCGGCCACCAAGAGACCCAGTACTTC. This gives the protein CATSDPSGHQETQYF.

The rearrangement links TRBV11-2 to TRBJ1-2, with a possible D match to TRBD1 (6 bases). This CDR3 spans 15 amino acids. Germline V gives CDR1 SGHAT, CDR2 FQNNGV. The germline V and J ends were trimmed by 0 bases and 4 bases, with 12 bases remaining between them. The CDR3 sequence: CASSLERGSGYGYTF. The CDR3 region has the DNA TGTGCCAGCAGCTTAGAAAGGGGGTCCGGCTATGGCTACACCTTC.

A single count supports this clone. V and J are TRBV5-1 and TRBJ2-1; TRBD1 matches 9 bases. This CDR3 is built from 14 residues. Germline V gene lookup returns CDR1 SGHRS and CDR2 YFSETQ. V lost 4 bases, J lost 7 bases, and 6 bases stayed unmatched. The CDR3: CASSPLQGANEQFF. Here the CDR3 DNA reads TGCGCCAGCAGCCCATTACAGGGGGCTAATGAGCAGTTCTTC.

To note about this clone: At one boundary the junction diverges from the germline segment, which might be a read error. The CDR3, as DNA: TGTGCCACCAGCCATGGGGGACAGGGGGGGAATGAGCAGTTCTTC. As protein: CATSHGGQGGNEQFF. The rearrangement links TRBV11-2 to TRBJ2-1; 11 bases are shared with TRBD1. The CDR3 sequence is 15 residues long. Germline values: CDR1 SGHAT, CDR2 FQNNGV.

The chain uses TRBV6-5 and TRBJ2-1; D ambiguous. Germline V CDR1 and CDR2: MNHEY, SVGAGI. There are 13 residues in the CDR3. The ends were cut back, 7 bases at V and 3 bases at J, with 10 bases in the middle. CDR3 sequence: CASTENIYNEQFF. The CDR3 DNA sequence: TGTGCCAGCACGGAGAATATCTACAATGAGCAGTTCTTC.